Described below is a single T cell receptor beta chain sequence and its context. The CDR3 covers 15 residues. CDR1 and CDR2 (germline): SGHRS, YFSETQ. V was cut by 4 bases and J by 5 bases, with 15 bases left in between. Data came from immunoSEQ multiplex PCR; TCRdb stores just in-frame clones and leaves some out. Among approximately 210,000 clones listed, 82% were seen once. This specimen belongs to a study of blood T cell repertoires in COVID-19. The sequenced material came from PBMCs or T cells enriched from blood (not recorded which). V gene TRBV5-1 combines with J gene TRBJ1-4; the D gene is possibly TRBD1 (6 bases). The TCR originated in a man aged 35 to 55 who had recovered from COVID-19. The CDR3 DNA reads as TGCGCCAGCAGCCTCCGGGACAATGCGAATGAAAAACTGTTTTTT. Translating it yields CASSLRDNANEKLFF.